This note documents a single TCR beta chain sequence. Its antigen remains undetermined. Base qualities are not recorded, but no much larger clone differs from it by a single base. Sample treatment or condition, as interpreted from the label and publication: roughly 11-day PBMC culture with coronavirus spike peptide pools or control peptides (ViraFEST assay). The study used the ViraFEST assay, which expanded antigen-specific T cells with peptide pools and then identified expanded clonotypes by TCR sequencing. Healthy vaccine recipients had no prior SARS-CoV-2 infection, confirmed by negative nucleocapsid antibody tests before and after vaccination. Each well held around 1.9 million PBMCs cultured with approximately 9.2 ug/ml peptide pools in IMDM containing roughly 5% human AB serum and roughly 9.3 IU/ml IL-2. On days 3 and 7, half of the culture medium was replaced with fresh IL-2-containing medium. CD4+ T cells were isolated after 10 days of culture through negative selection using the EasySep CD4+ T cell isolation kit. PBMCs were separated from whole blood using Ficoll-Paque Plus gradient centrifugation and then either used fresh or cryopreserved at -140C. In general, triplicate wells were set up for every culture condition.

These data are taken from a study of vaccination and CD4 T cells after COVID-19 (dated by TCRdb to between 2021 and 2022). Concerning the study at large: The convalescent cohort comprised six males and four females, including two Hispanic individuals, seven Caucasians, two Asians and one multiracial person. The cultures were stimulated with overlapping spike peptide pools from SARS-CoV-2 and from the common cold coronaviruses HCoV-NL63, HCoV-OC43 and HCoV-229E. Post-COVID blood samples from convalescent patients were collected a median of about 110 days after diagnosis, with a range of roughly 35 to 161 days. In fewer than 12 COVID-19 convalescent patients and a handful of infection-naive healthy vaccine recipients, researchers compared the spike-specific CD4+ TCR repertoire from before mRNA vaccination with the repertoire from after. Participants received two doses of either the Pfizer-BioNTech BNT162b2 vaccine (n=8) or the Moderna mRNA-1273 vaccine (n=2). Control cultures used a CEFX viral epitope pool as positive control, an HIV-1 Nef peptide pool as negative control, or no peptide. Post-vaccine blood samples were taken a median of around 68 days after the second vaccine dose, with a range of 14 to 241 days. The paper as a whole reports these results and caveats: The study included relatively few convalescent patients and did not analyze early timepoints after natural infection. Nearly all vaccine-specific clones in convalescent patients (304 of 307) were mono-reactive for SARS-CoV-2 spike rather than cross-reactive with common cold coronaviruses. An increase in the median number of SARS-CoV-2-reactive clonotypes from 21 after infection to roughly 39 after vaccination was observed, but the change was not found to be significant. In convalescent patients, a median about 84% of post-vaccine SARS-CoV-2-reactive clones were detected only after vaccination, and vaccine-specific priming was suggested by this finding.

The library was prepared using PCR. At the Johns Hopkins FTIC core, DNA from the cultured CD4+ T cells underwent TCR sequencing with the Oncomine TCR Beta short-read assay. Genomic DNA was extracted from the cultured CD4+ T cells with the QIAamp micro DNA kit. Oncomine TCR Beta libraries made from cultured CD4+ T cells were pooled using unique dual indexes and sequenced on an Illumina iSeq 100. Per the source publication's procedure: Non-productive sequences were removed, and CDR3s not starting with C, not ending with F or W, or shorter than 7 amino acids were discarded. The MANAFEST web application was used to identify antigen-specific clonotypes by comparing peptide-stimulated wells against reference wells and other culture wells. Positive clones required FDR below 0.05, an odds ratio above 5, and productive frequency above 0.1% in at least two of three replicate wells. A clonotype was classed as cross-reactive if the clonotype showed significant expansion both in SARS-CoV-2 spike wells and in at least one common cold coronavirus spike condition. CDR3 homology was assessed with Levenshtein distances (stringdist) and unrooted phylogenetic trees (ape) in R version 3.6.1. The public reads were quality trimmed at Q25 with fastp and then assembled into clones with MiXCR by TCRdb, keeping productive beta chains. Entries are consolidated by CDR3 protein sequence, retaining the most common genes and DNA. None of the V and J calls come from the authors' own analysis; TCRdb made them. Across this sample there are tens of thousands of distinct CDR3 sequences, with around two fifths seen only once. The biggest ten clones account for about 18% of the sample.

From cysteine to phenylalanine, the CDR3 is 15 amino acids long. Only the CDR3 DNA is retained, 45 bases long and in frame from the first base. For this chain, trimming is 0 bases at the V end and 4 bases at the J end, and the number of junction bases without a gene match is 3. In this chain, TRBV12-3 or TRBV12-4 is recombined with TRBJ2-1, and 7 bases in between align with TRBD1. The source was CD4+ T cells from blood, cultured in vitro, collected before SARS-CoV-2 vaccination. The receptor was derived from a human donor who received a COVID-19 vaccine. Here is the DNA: TGTGCCAGCAGTTTAGCAGGGACAGCATACAATGAGCAGTTCTTC. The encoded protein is CASSLAGTAYNEQFF.